This record covers a single T cell receptor beta chain. In the original workflow: Reference gene primer amplification yielded estimated nucleated cell counts. The assay was immunoSEQ multiplex PCR, and TCRdb's table has in-frame clones only and misses some. The V and J calls and clone size are taken from that table; D and trimming were inferred from the DNA. The profile shows approximately 250,000 clones, approximately 90% of them singletons. The CDR3 runs to 16 residues. The V segment lost 1 base and the J segment 5 bases; nucleotides outside the gene matches: 6. Per germline, CDR1 LGHDT and CDR2 YNNKEL (reference sequence). The data were obtained in a study of blood T cell repertoires in COVID-19. Study-wide context: COVID-19 samples, acute and convalescent, were from the United States, Italy and Spain. In each case, the material was cDNA or gDNA derived from T cells, B-cell-depleted T cells, or PBMCs.

The chain links TRBV3-1 (or the pseudogene TRBV3-2) to TRBJ2-1; 9 positions agree with TRBD2. Sequencing was performed on PBMCs or T cells enriched from blood (not recorded which). The TCR was taken from a woman aged 40-49 years with acute COVID-19. CDR3: CASSQALAGKNNEQFF. CDR3 bases: TGTGCCAGCAGCCAAGCTCTAGCGGGGAAGAACAATGAGCAGTTCTTC.